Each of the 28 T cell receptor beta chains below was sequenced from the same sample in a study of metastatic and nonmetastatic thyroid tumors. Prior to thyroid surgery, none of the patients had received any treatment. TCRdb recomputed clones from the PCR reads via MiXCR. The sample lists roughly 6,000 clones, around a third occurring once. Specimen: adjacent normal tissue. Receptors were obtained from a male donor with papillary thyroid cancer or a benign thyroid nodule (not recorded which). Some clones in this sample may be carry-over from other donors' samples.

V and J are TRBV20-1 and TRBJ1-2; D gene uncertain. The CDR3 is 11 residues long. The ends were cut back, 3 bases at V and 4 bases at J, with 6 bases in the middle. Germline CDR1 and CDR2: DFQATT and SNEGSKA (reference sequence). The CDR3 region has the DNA TGCAGTGCTAGTAGTGGCTATGGCTACACCTTC. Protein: CSASSGYGYTF.

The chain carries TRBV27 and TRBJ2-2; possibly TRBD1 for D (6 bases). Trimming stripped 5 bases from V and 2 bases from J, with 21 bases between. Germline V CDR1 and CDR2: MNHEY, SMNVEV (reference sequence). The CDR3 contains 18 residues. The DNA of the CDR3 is TGTGCCAGCAGTCTTTGGGGCGGATTGGGGGCAAACACCGGGGAGCTGTTTTTT. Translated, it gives CASSLWGGLGANTGELFF.

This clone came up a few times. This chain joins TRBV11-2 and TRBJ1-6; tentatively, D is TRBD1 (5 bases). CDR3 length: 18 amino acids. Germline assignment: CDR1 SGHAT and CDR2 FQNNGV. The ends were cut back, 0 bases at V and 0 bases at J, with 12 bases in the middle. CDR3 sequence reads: CASSLDQQAISYNSPLHF. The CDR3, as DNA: TGTGCCAGCAGCTTAGATCAACAGGCGATCTCCTATAATTCACCCCTCCACTTT.

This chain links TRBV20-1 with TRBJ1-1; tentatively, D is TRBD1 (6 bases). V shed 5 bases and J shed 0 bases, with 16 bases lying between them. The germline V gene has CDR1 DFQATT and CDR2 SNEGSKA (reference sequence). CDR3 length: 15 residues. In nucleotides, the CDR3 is TGCAGTGCTGGGATCCGGACAGCCCTGAACACTGAAGCTTTCTTT. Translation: CSAGIRTALNTEAFF.

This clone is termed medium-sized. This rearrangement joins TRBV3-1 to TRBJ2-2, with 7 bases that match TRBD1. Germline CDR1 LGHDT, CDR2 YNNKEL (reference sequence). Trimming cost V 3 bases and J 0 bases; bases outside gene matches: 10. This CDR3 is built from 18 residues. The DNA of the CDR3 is TGTGCCAGCAGCCACTACCACCTGGACAGGTCGAACACCGGGGAGCTGTTTTTT. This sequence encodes CASSHYHLDRSNTGELFF.

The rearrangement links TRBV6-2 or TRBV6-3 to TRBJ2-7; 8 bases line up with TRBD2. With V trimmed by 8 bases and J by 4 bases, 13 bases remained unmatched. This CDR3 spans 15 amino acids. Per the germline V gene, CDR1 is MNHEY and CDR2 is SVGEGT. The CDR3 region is CASCSPGTSRYEQYF. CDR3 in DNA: TGTGCCAGCTGTAGCCCCGGGACTAGTCGGTACGAGCAGTACTTC.

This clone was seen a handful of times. CDR3 bases: TGTGCCAGCAGTGAAGGGGACGGTTACGAGCAGTACTTC. It yields the protein CASSEGDGYEQYF. The chain joins TRBV6-1 to TRBJ2-7; D possibly uses TRBD1 or TRBD2 (5 bases each). Germline V gene lookup returns CDR1 MNHNS and CDR2 SASEGT. Trimming removed 1 base from V and 4 bases from J, with 8 bases in between. The CDR3 contains 13 residues.

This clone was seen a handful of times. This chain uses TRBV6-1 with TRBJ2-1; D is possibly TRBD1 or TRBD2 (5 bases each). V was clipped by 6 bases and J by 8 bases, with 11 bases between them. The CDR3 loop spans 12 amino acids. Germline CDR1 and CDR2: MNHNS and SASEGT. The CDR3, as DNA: TGTGCCAGCAGGGACGAGGGGCATGAGCAGTTCTTC. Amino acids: CASRDEGHEQFF.

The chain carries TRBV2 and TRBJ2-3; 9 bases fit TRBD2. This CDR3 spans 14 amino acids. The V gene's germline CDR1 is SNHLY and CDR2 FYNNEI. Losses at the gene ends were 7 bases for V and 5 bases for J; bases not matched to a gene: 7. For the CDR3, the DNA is TGTGCCAGCAATAGCGGGAGAGGGTTAGATACGCAGTATTTT. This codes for CASNSGRGLDTQYF.

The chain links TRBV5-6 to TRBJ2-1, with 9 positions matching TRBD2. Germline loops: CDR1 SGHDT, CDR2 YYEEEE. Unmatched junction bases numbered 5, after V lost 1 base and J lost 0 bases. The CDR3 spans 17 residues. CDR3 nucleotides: TGTGCCAGCAGCTTGAGCGGGGGGCCACTCTCCTACAATGAGCAGTTCTTC. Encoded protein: CASSLSGGPLSYNEQFF. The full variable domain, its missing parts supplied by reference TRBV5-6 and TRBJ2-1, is DAGVTQSPTHLIKTRGQQVTLRCSPKSGHDTVSWYQQALGQGPQFIFQYYEEEERQRGNFPDRFSGHQFPNYSSELNVNALLLGDSALYLCASSLSGGPLSYNEQFFGPGTRLTVL.

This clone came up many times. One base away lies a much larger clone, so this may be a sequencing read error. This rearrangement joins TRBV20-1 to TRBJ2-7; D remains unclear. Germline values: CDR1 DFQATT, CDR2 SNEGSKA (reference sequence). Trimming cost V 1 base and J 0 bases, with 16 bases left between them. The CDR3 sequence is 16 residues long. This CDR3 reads CSARGGPAPSSYEQYF. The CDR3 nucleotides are TGCAGTGCTAGAGGTGGACCAGCGCCGAGCTCCTACGAGCAGTACTTC.

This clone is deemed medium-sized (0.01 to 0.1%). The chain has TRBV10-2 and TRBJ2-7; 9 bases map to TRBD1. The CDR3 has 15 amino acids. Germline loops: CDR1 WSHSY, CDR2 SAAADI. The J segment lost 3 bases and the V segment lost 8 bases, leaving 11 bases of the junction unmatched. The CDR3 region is CASADRGTGNYEQYF. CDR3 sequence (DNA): TGCGCCAGCGCAGACAGAGGGACAGGGAACTACGAGCAGTACTTC.

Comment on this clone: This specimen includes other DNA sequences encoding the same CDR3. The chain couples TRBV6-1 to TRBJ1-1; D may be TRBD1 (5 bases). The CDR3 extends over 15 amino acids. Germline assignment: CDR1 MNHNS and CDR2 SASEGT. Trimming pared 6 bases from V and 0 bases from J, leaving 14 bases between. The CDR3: CASSPHGTVNTEAFF. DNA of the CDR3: TGTGCCAGCAGCCCCCACGGGACGGTGAACACTGAAGCTTTCTTT.

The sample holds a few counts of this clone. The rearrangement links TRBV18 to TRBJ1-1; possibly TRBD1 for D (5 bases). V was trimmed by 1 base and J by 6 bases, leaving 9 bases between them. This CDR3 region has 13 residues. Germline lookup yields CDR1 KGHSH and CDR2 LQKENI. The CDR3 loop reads CASSPQAGAEAFF. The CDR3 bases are TGTGCCAGCTCACCACAGGCGGGGGCTGAAGCTTTCTTT. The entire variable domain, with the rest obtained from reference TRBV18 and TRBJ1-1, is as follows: NAGVMQNPRHLVRRRGQEARLRCSPMKGHSHVYWYRQLPEEGLKFMVYLQKENIIDESGMPKERFSAEFPKEGPSILRIQQVVRGDSAAYFCASSPQAGAEAFFGQGTRLTVV.

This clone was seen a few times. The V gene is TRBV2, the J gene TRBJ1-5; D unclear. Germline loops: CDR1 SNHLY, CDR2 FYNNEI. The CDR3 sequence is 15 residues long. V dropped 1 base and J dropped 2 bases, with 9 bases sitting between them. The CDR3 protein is CASSEVSVGNQPQHF. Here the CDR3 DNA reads TGTGCCAGCAGTGAAGTTAGCGTGGGCAATCAGCCCCAGCATTTT.

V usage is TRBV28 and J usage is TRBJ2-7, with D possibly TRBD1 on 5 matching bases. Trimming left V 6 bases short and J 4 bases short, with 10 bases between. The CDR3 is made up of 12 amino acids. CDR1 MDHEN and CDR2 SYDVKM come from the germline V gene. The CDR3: CASRLTVYEQYF. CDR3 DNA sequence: TGTGCCAGCAGGCTGACAGTTTACGAGCAGTACTTC.

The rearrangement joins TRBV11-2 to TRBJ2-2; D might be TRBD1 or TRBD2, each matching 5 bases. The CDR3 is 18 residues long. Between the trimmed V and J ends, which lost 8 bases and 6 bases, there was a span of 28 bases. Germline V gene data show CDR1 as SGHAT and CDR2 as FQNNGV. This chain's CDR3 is CASGAIGQGVKGAGELFF. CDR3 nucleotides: TGTGCCAGCGGGGCCATTGGGCAGGGAGTAAAGGGCGCCGGGGAGCTGTTTTTT.

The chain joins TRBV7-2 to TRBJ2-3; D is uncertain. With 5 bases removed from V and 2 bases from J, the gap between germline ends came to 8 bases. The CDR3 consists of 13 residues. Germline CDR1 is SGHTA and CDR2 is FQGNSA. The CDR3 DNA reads TGTGCCAGCAGCCCGTACCTCACAGATACGCAGTATTTT. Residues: CASSPYLTDTQYF.

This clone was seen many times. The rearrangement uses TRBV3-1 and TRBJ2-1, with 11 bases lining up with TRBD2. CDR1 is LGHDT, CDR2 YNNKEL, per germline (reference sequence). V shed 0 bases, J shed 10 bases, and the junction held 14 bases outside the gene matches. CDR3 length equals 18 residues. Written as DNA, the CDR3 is TGTGCCAGCAGCCAAGATCTAAAACGACTAGCGGGGATTCGAGAGCAGTTCTTC. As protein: CASSQDLKRLAGIREQFF.

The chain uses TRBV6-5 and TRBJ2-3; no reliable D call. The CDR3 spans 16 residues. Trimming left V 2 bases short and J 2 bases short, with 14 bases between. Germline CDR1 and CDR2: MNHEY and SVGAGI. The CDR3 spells CASSYRVAEPTDTQYF. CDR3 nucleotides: TGTGCCAGCAGTTACAGGGTTGCCGAGCCCACAGATACGCAGTATTTT.

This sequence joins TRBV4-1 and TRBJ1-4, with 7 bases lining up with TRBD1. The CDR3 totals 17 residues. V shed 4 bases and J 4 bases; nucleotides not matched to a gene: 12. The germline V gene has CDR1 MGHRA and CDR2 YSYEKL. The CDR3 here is CASSPNPVRDSNEKLFF. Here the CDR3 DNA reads TGCGCCAGCAGCCCTAACCCCGTCCGGGACAGTAATGAAAAACTGTTTTTT.

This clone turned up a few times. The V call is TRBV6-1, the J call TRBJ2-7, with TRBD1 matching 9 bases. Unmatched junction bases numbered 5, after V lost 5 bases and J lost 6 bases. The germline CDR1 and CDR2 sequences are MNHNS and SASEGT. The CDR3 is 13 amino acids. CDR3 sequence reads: CASSWDRESEQYF. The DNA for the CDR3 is TGTGCCAGCAGTTGGGACAGGGAAAGCGAGCAGTACTTC.

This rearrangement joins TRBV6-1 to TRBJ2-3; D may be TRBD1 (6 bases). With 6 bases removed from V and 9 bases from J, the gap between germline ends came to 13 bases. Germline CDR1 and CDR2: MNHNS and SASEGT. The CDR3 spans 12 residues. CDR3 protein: CASSDTGSTQYF. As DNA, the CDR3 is TGTGCCAGCAGCGATACAGGGTCAACGCAGTATTTT.

CDR3 coding DNA: TGTGCCAGCAGTCCGACAGGGGCCAATAATTCACCCCTCCACTTT. This gives the protein CASSPTGANNSPLHF. The rearrangement links TRBV6-1 to TRBJ1-6, with 8 bases that match TRBD1. The germline V gene encodes CDR1 MNHNS and CDR2 SASEGT. The CDR3 spans 15 residues. The trim removed 5 bases at V and 5 bases at J, leaving 5 bases unmatched.

CDR3 in DNA: TGTGCCAGCAGTAGTGACGGGTTGATCGGGGAGCTGTTTTTT. Its translation is CASSSDGLIGELFF. The chain is built from TRBV6-1 and TRBJ2-2; D not resolved. V lost 5 bases to trimming and J lost 7 bases, with 14 bases between them. The CDR3 extends over 14 amino acids. Looked up from germline, CDR1 is MNHNS and CDR2 is SASEGT.

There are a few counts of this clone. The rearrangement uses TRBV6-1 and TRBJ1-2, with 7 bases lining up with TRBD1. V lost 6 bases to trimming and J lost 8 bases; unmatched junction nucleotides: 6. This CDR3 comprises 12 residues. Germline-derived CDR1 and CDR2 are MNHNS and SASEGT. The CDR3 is CASSTGDRGYTF. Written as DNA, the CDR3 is TGTGCCAGCAGCACAGGGGATCGGGGCTACACCTTC.

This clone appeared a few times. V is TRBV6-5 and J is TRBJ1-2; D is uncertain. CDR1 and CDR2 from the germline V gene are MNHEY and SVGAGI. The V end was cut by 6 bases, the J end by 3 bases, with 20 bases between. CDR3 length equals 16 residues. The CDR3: CASRGLGGDQDYGYTF. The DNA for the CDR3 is TGTGCCAGCAGAGGACTAGGCGGGGATCAGGACTATGGCTACACCTTC.

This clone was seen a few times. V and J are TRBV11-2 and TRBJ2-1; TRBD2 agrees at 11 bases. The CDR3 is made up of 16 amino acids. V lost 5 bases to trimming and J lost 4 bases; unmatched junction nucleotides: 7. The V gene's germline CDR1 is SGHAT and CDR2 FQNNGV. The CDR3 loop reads CASSLQLAGDYNEQFF. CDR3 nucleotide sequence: TGTGCCAGCAGCCTTCAACTAGCGGGAGATTACAATGAGCAGTTCTTC.